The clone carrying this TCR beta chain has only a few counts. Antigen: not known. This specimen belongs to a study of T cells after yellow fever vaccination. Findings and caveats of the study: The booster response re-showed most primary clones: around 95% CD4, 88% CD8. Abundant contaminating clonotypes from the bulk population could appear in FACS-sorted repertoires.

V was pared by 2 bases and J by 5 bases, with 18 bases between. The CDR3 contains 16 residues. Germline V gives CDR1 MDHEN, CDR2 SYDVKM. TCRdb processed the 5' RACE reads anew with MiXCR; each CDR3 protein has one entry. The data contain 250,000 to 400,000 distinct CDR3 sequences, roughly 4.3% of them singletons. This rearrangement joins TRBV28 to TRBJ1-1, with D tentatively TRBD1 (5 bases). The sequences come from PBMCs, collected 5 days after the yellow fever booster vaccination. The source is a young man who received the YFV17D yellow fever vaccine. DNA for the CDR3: TGTGCCAGCAGTTTAGAGCTATGGCAGGGAGGGACTGAAGCTTTCTTT. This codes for CASSLELWQGGTEAFF.